The TCR beta chain under discussion was sequenced for a study of beta chain features in type 1 diabetes. Study-wide results and caveats: TCRB CDR3 length was moderately but significantly reduced in all four CD4+ subsets of Type 1 diabetes patients.

The isolated RNA, all of it, was reverse transcribed, so expressed TCRB transcripts were what got sequenced. The repertoire was sequenced with immunoSEQ multiplex PCR; TCRdb's copy has only in-frame clones and lacks some. Of about 280,000 clones in the sample, 15% were seen once. In the case of this clone: Its antigen is not identified.

Per the germline V gene, CDR1 is LNHDA and CDR2 is SQIVND (reference sequence). CDR3 length equals 14 residues. Losses at the gene ends were 2 bases for V and 6 bases for J; bases not matched to a gene: 2. The chain couples TRBV19 to TRBJ2-2, with 8 bases identical to TRBD1. This TCR derives from a man aged 18 to 29 with type 1 diabetes. Material for sequencing was naive CD4+ T cells from blood. In DNA form, the CDR3 reads TGTGCCAGTAGTATACAGGGGGCATCCGGGGAGCTGTTTTTT. Translating gives CASSIQGASGELFF.